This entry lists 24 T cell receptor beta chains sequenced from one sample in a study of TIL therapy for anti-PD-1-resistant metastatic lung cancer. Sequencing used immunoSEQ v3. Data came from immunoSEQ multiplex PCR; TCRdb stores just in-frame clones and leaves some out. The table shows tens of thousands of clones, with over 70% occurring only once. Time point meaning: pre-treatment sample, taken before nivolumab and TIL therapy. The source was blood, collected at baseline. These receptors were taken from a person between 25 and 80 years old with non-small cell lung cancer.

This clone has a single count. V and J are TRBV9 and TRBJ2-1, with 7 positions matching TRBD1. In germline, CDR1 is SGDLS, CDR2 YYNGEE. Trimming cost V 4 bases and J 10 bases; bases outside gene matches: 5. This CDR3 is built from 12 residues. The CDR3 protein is CASSRGRQEQFF. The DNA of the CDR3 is TGTGCCAGCAGCAGGGGGCGCCAGGAGCAGTTCTTC.

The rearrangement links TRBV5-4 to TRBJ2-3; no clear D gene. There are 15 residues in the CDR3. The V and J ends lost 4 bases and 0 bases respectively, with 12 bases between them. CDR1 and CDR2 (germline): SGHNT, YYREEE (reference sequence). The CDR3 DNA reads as TGTGCCAGCAGCCCCGGCCGGGTTAGCACAGATACGCAGTATTTT. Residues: CASSPGRVSTDTQYF.

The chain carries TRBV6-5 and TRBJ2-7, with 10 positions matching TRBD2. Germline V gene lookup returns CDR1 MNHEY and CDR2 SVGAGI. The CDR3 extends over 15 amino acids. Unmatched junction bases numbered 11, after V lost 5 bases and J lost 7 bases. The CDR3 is CASSPGLAGVREQYF. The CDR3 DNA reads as TGTGCCAGCAGTCCCGGGCTAGCGGGAGTTCGGGAGCAGTACTTC.

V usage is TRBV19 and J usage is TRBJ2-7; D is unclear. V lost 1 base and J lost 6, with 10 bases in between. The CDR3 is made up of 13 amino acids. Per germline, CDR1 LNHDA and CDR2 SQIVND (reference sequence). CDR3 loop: CASSIASGSEQYF. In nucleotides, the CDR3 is TGTGCCAGTAGTATAGCTTCCGGGTCCGAGCAGTACTTC.

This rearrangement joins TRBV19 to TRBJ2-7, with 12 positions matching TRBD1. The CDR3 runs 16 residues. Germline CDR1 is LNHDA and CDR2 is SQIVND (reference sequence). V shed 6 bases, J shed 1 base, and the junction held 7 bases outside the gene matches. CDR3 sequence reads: CASSPGTGGASYEQYF. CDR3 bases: TGTGCCAGTAGCCCCGGGACAGGGGGCGCTTCCTACGAGCAGTACTTC.

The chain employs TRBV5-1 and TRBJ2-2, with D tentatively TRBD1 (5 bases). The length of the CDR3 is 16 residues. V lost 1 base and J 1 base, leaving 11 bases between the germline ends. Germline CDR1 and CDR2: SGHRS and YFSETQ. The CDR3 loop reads CASSLRSQGNTGELFF. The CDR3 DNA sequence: TGCGCCAGCAGCTTGAGGTCCCAGGGGAACACCGGGGAGCTGTTTTTT.

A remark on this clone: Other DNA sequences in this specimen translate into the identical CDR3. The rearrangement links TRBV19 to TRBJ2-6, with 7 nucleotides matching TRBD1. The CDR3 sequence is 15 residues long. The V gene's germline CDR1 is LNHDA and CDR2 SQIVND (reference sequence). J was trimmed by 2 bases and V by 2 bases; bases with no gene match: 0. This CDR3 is CASSIQGAGANVLTF. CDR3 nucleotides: TGTGCCAGTAGTATACAGGGGGCTGGGGCCAACGTCCTGACTTTC.

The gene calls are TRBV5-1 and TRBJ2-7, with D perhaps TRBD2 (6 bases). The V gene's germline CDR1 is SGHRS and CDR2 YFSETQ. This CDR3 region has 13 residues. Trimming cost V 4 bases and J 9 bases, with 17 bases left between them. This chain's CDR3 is CASSGGTFWGQYF. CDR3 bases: TGCGCCAGCAGCGGCGGGACTTTCTGGGGGCAGTACTTC.

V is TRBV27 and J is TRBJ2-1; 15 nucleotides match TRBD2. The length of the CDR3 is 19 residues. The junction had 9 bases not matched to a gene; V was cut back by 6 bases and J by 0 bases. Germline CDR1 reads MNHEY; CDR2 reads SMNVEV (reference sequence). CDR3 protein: CASRGLAGGPSNSYNEQFF. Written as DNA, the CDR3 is TGTGCCAGCAGGGGACTAGCGGGGGGCCCTTCAAACTCCTACAATGAGCAGTTCTTC.

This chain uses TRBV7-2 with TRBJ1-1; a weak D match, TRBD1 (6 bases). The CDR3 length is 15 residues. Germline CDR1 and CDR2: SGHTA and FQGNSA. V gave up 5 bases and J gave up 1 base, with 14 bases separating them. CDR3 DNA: TGTGCCAGCAGCCCCACCGGGACACAGAACACTGAAGCTTTCTTT. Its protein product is CASSPTGTQNTEAFF.

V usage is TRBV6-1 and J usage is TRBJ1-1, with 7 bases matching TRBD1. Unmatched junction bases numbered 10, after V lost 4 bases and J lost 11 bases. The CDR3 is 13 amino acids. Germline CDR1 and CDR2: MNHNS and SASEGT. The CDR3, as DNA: TGTGCCAGCAGTGCCCTCATGACAGGGTACGCTTTCTTT. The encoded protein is CASSALMTGYAFF.

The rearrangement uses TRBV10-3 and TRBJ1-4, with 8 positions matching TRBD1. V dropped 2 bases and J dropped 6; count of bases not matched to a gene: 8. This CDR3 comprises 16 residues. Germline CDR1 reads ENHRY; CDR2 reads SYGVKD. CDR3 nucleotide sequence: TGTGCCATCAGTGAGCCCGTGCTGACAGGGGATGAAAAACTGTTTTTT. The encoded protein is CAISEPVLTGDEKLFF.

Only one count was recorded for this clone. CDR3 residues: CASSTGVEQYF. As DNA, the CDR3 is TGCGCCAGTTCCACAGGGGTCGAGCAGTACTTC. The chain links TRBV5-1 to TRBJ2-7, with TRBD1 matching over 7 bases. The CDR3 totals 11 residues. With V trimmed by 8 bases and J by 6 bases, 5 bases remained unmatched. Germline values: CDR1 SGHRS, CDR2 YFSETQ.

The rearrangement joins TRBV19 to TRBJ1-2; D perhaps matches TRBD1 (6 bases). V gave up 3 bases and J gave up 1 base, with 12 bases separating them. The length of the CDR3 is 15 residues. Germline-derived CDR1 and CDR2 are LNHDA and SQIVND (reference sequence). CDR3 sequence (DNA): TGTGCCAGTAGTATTTCGGTACAGGGTAACTATGGCTACACCTTC. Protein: CASSISVQGNYGYTF.

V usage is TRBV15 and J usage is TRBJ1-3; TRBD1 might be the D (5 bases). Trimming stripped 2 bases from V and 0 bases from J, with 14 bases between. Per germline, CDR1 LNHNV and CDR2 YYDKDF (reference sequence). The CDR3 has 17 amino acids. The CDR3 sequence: CATSRSKTVSSGNTIYF. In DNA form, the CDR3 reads TGTGCCACCAGCAGATCCAAGACAGTCTCCTCTGGAAACACCATATATTTT.

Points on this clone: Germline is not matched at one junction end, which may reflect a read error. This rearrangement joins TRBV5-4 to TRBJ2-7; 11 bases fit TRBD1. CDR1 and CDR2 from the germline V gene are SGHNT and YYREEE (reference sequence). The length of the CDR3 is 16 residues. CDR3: CASSQDSGTGGYEQYF. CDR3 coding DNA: TGCGCCAGCAGCCAAGATAGTGGGACAGGGGGCTACGAGCAGTACTTC.

The CDR3 loop is CASRHDRGSNQPQHF. In DNA form, the CDR3 reads TGTGCCAGTAGGCACGACAGGGGAAGCAATCAGCCCCAGCATTTT. The chain uses TRBV19 and TRBJ1-5, with 8 positions matching TRBD1. V lost 6 bases to trimming and J lost 1 base; unmatched junction nucleotides: 5. The CDR3 runs to 15 residues. Per germline, CDR1 LNHDA and CDR2 SQIVND (reference sequence).

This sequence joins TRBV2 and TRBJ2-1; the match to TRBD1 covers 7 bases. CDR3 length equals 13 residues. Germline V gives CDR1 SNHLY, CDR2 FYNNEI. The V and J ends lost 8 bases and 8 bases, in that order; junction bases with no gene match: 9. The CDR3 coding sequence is TGTGCCAGCGGGATAGAACAGGGGTATGAGCAGTTCTTC. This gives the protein CASGIEQGYEQFF.

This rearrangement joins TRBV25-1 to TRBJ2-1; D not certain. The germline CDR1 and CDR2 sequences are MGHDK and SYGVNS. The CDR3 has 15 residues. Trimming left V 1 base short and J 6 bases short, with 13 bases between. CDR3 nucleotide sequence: TGTGCCAGCAGTGAATTTTCGGACCTCTTCAATGAGCAGTTCTTC. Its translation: CASSEFSDLFNEQFF.

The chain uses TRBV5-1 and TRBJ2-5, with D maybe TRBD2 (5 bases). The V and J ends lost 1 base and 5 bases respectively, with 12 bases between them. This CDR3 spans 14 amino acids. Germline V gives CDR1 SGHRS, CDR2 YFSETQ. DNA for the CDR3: TGCGCCAGCAGCTTGTCCGGGGAATGGGAGACCCAGTACTTC. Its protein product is CASSLSGEWETQYF.

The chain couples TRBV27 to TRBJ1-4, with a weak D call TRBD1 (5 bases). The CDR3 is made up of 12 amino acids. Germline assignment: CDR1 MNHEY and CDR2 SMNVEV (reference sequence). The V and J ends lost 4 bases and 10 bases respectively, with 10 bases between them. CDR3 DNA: TGTGCCAGCAGTTCTGGCGACAGAAAACTGTTTTTT. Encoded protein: CASSSGDRKLFF.

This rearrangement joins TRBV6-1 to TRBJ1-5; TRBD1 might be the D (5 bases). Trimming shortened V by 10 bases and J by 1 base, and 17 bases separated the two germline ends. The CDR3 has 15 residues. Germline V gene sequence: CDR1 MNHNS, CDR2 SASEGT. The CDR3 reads CATRLGVGSNQPQHF. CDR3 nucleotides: TGTGCCACCCGCCTGGGGGTAGGGAGCAATCAGCCCCAGCATTTT.

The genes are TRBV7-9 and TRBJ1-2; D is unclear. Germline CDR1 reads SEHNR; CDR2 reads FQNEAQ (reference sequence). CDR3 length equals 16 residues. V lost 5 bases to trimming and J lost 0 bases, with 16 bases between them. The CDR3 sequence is CASSPDFEATNYGYTF. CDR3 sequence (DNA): TGTGCCAGCAGCCCGGACTTTGAGGCTACTAACTATGGCTACACCTTC.

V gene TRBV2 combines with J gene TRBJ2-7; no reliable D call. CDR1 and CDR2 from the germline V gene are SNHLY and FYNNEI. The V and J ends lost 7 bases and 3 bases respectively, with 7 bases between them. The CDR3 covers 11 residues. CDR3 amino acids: CASTLLYEQYF. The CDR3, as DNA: TGTGCCAGCACCCTTCTCTACGAGCAGTACTTC.